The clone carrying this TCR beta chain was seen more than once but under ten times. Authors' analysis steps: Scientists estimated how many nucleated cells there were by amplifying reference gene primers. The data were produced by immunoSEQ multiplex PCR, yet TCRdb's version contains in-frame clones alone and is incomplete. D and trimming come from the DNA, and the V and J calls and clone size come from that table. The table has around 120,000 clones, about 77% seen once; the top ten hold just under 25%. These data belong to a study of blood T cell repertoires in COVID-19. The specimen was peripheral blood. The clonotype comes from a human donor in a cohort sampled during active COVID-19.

The CDR3 DNA follows: TGTGCCAGCTCACCACGCAGGGGAAGCTATGGCTACACCTTC. Its protein product is CASSPRRGSYGYTF. The chain has TRBV18 and TRBJ1-2, with a weak D call TRBD1 (6 bases). Trimming cost V 1 base and J 4 bases, with 10 bases left between them. CDR1 KGHSH and CDR2 LQKENI come from the germline V gene. The CDR3 is 14 amino acids.